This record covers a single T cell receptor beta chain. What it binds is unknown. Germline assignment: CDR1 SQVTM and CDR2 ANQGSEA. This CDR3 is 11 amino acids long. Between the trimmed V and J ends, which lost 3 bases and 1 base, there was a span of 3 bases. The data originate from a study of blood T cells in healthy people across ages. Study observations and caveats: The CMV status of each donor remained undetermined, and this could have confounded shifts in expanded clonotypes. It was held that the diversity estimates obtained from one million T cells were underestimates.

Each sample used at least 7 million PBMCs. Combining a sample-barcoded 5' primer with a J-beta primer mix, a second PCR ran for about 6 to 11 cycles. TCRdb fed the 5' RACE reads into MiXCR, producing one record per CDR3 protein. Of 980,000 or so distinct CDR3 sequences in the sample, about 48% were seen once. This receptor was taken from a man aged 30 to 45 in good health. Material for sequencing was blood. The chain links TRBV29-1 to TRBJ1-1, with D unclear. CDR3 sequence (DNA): TGCAGCGTTGAGAGGAACACTGAAGCTTTCTTT. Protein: CSVERNTEAFF.